This TCR beta chain was documented in a study of identical twins. Broader study findings: Insertions were fewer in abundant cord blood beta clonotypes, whereas memory repertoires showed none of this pattern. Invariant cells of the MAIT and iNKT types might have partly distorted the zero-insertion analyses.

This clonotype was picked up many times. The antigen is undetermined. Template switching, a step in the protocol, added a universal primer site, and cDNA carried unique molecular identifiers. TCRdb called the 5' RACE reads again in MiXCR, with one record for every CDR3 protein. In the table there are about 690,000 distinct CDR3 sequences, around 6% of which are singletons. The source material was naive T cells sorted from blood. This TCR was sampled from a man aged 18-30 years in good health.

CDR3 protein: CATRLANEQFF. The CDR3 region has the DNA TGTGCCACAAGACTAGCCAATGAGCAGTTCTTC. This sequence joins TRBV12-3 or TRBV12-4 and TRBJ2-1; 7 bases map to TRBD2. V lost 10 bases and J lost 6; bases outside the gene matches: 3. CDR3 length: 11 amino acids.